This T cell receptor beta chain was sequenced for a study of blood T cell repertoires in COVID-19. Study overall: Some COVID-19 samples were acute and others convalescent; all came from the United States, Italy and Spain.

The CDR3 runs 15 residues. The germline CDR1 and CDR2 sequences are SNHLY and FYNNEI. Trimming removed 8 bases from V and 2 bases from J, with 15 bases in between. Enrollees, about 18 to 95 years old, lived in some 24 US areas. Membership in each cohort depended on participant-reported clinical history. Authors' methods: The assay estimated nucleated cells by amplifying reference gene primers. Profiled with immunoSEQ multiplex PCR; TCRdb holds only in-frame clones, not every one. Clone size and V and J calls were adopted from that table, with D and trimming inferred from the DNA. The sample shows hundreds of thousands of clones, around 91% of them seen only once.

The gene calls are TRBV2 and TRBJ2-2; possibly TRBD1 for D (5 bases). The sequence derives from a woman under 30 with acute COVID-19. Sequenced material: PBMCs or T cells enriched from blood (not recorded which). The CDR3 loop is CASAVWGPNTGELFF. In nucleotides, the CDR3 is TGTGCCAGCGCCGTGTGGGGCCCTAACACCGGGGAGCTGTTTTTT. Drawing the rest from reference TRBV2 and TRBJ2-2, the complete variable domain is EPEVTQTPSHQVTQMGQEVILRCVPISNHLYFYWYRQILGQKVEFLVSFYNNEISEKSEIFDDQFSVERPDGSNFTLKIRSTKLEDSAMYFCASAVWGPNTGELFFGEGSRLTVL.